This T cell receptor beta chain was captured by sequencing in a study of blood T cell repertoires in COVID-19. Germline assignment: CDR1 SNHLY and CDR2 FYNNEI. The V end lost 7 bases, the J end lost 7 bases, and 14 bases lay between the germline ends. The CDR3 length is 12 residues. TCRdb's copy holds only in-frame clones and misses some; the assay was immunoSEQ multiplex PCR. Among about 85,000 clones listed, around nine tenths were seen once. The clonotype comes from a woman older than 75 with acute or convalescent COVID-19. Sequenced input: peripheral blood. The chain links TRBV2 to TRBJ2-7, with D perhaps matching TRBD1 (6 bases). CDR3 coding DNA: TGTGCCAGCACAGGGGCTAATCGGGAGCAGTACTTC. Translated: CASTGANREQYF.